In its sample, the clone carrying this T cell receptor (beta chain) was seen a few times. Sequenced by immunoSEQ multiplex PCR; TCRdb stores in-frame clones only, minus some. The profile shows 3,500 to 5,000 clones, roughly 29% of them singletons. The entry originates in a study of graft-versus-host responses after intestinal transplantation. Study in general: Each transplant was multivisceral, liver-intestinal, or isolated intestinal. Tacrolimus plus steroids were given to all recipients for about 3 years, preceded by anti-thymocyte globulin induction.

Findings of the study overall: GvH clones surfaced in recipient marrow, some emerging earlier in ileum or blood.

Germline V gene data show CDR1 as SQVTM and CDR2 as ANQGSEA. The CDR3 is made up of 13 amino acids. V was pared by 0 bases and J by 10 bases, with 8 bases of the junction left unmatched. Plating of 200,000 CFSE-labeled responder cells was done together with 200,000 irradiated, violet-dye-labeled stimulator cells. The sequencing here drew on alloreactive CD4+ T cells from a mixed lymphocyte reaction culture, taken before transplantation. Subset here: CFSE-low proliferating T cells sorted from approximately 6-day pre-transplant mixed lymphocyte reaction (GvH or HvG direction). This TCR was recovered from a human patient who was an organ donor for intestinal transplantation. This chain connects TRBV29-1 to TRBJ1-1; 7 bases line up with TRBD1. CDR3 bases: TGCAGCGTTGAAGAGCAGAGGAGGGGGCTAGCTTTCTTT. Encoded protein: CSVEEQRRGLAFF.